This record concerns one TCR beta chain sequence. Antigen unknown. The CDR3 covers 15 residues. J was trimmed by 5 bases and V by 6 bases; bases with no gene match: 9. The germline V gene encodes CDR1 SGHTA and CDR2 FQGNSA. This record comes from a study of cytomegalovirus exposure and HLA in healthy donors. Study summary: Of several hundred genotyped donors, roughly 81% grouped in the Caucasian-associated ancestry cluster.

The primer mix had 60 Vbeta and 13 Jbeta primers. Under the authors' procedure: It was a later analysis that counted tens of millions of unique TCR beta chains, of which about 10 million were shared. Assay used: immunoSEQ multiplex PCR; TCRdb lists only in-frame clones, some missing. D and trimming were read from the DNA, whereas the V and J calls and clone size are those reported in that table. The sample has about 200,000 clones; about two thirds are singletons. Study-level results: In a later analysis, TCR association rates varied by HLA locus: DRB1 most, HLA-C fewest. TCR sequences were mostly rare, though some public TCRs occurred in many donors.

The rearrangement joins TRBV7-2 to TRBJ2-2; the match to TRBD2 covers 7 bases. What was sequenced was PBMCs. The origin of this receptor is a man aged 35 to 55 in good health and CMV-seropositive. CDR3 coding DNA: TGTGCCAGCAGACCAGGGTGGGGGGGGACCGGGGAGCTGTTTTTT. It specifies CASRPGWGGTGELFF.